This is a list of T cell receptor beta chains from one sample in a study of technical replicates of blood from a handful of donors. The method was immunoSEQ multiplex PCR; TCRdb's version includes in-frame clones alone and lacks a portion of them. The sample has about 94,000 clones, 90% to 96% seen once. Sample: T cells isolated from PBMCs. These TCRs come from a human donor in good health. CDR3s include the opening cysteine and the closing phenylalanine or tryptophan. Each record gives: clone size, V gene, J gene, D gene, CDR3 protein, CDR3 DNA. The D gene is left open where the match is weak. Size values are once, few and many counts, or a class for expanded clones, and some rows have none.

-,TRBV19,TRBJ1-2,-,CASSPLTGGYTF,TGTGCCAGTAGTCCCCTGACAGGTGGCTACACCTTC
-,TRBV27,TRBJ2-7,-,CASSFGFGAYEQYF,TGTGCCAGCAGTTTTGGTTTCGGGGCCTACGAGCAGTACTTC
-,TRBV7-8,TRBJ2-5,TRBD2,CASSSPGGETQYF,TGTGCCAGCAGCTCCCCGGGGGGGGAGACCCAGTACTTC
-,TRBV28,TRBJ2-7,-,CASSLPLHDGIREQYF,TGTGCCAGCAGTTTACCCCTTCATGACGGGATCCGCGAGCAGTACTTC
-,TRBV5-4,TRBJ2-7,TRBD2,CASSLGTSGYEQYF,TGTGCCAGCAGCTTGGGGACTAGCGGATACGAGCAGTACTTC
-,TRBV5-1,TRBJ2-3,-,CASRWDGRDGDTQYF,TGCGCCAGCCGCTGGGACGGGAGAGACGGGGATACGCAGTATTTT
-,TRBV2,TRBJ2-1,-,CASSASPSYNEQFF,TGTGCCAGCAGTGCGAGCCCCTCCTACAATGAGCAGTTCTTC
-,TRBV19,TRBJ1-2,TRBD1,CASSPQGARYTF,TGTGCCAGTAGTCCGCAGGGGGCCCGTTACACCTTC
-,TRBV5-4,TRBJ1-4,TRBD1,CASSPGTALVGNEKLFF,TGTGCCAGCAGCCCCGGGACAGCCTTAGTAGGGAATGAAAAACTGTTTTTT
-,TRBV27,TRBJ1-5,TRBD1,CASSYRPGQGFPQHF,TGTGCCAGCAGTTACCGCCCGGGACAGGGATTCCCCCAGCATTTT
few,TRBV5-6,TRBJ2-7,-,CASSGPPDEGFREQYF,TGTGCCAGCAGCGGACCGCCCGACGAGGGATTCAGGGAGCAGTACTTC
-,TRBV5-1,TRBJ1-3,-,CASSSKQGFQPDTIYF,TGCGCCAGCAGCTCGAAACAGGGTTTTCAGCCAGACACCATATATTTT
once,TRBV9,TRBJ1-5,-,CASSQGNQPQHF,TGTGCCAGCAGTCAGGGCAATCAGCCCCAGCATTTT
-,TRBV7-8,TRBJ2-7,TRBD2,CAAGDLAGSSYEQYF,TGTGCCGCCGGGGACCTAGCGGGCAGCTCCTACGAGCAGTACTTC
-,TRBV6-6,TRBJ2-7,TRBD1,CASSHQETGNEQYF,TGTGCCAGCAGCCACCAGGAGACAGGGAACGAGCAGTACTTC
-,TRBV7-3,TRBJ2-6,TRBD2,CASSSIGLAGTRNKSGANVLTF,TGTGCCAGCAGCTCCATCGGACTAGCGGGGACGCGAAATAAATCTGGGGCCAACGTCCTGACTTTC
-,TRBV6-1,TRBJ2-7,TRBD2,CASSEATSVYEQYF,TGTGCCAGCAGTGAAGCGACTAGCGTCTACGAGCAGTACTTC
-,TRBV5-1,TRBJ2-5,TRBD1,CASSLGQQETQYF,TGCGCCAGCAGCCTGGGACAGCAAGAGACCCAGTACTTC
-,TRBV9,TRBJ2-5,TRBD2,CASSVGTSGASQETQYF,TGTGCCAGCAGCGTAGGGACTAGCGGGGCCTCGCAAGAGACCCAGTACTTC
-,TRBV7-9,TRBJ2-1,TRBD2,CASSYSRLAGHYNEQFF,TGTGCCAGCAGCTATTCCCGACTAGCGGGGCATTACAATGAGCAGTTCTTC
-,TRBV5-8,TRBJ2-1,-,CASSGLSGPYNEQFF,TGTGCCAGCAGCGGCTTGAGCGGGCCGTACAATGAGCAGTTCTTC
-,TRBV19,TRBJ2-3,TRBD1,CASSITGTGWGIRNTQYF,TGTGCCAGTAGTATAACCGGGACAGGGTGGGGGATAAGAAATACGCAGTATTTT
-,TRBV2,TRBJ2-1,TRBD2,CASSERGGSLGEQFF,TGTGCCAGCAGTGAACGGGGCGGGAGCCTCGGTGAGCAGTTCTTC
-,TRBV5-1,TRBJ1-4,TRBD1,CASSPRTGANEKLFF,TGCGCCAGCAGCCCGAGGACAGGCGCTAATGAAAAACTGTTTTTT
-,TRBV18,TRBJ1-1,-,CASSPPGSMNTEAFF,TGTGCCAGCTCACCACCGGGCAGCATGAACACTGAAGCTTTCTTT
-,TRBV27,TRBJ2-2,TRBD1,CASSPSPGQPELFF,TGTGCCAGCAGCCCTTCCCCGGGACAGCCTGAGCTGTTTTTT
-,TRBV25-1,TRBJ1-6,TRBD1,CASAFGTGGSPLHF,TGTGCCAGTGCCTTCGGGACAGGGGGTTCACCCCTCCACTTT
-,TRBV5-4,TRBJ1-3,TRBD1,CASSADREGNTIYF,TGTGCCAGCAGCGCGGACAGGGAGGGGAACACCATATATTTT
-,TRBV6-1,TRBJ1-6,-,CASSEEGGHLGSPLHF,TGTGCCAGCAGTGAAGAGGGGGGGCACTTAGGTTCACCCCTCCACTTT
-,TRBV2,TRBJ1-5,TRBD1,CASRKGQHSNQPQHF,TGTGCCAGCAGAAAGGGACAGCATAGCAATCAGCCCCAGCATTTT
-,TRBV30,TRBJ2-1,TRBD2,CAWSPDSGGHYEQFF,TGTGCCTGGAGTCCGGATTCGGGAGGACACTATGAGCAGTTCTTC
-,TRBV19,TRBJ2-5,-,CASSIVPQETQYF,TGTGCCAGTAGTATAGTCCCTCAAGAGACCCAGTACTTC
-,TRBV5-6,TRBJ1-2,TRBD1,CASSSGQGARSLFYGYTF,TGTGCCAGCAGCTCGGGACAGGGGGCGCGGTCCCTATTCTATGGCTACACCTTC
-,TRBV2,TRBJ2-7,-,CASSEAGTTSSYEQYF,TGTGCCAGCAGTGAAGCAGGGACAACGAGCTCCTACGAGCAGTACTTC
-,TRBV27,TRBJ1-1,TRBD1,CASSSGQPDMNTEAFF,TGTGCCAGCAGTTCGGGACAGCCCGATATGAACACTGAAGCTTTCTTT
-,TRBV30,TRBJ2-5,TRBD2,CAWSVLTSGGGLAETQYF,TGTGCCTGGAGTGTACTTACTAGCGGGGGGGGGTTAGCAGAGACCCAGTACTTC
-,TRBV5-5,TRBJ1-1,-,CASSLVDTEAFF,TGTGCCAGCAGCTTGGTCGACACTGAAGCTTTCTTT
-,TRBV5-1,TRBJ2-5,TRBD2,CASSSPSGGTRGETQYF,TGCGCCAGCAGCTCCCCTAGCGGGGGGACGCGAGGAGAGACCCAGTACTTC
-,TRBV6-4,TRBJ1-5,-,CASSDSQGVRQPQHF,TGTGCCAGCAGTGATAGCCAAGGAGTAAGGCAGCCCCAGCATTTT
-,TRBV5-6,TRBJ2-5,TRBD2,CASSTRLAAWETQYF,TGTGCCAGCAGCACAAGACTAGCCGCCTGGGAGACCCAGTACTTC
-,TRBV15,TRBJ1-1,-,CATSREGGRDTEAFF,TGTGCCACCAGCAGAGAGGGGGGTCGGGACACTGAAGCTTTCTTT
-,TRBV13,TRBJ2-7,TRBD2,CASSFRGGPTYEQYF,TGTGCCAGCAGCTTCCGGGGGGGACCTACCTACGAGCAGTACTTC
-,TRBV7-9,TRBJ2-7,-,CASSPGTLTYEQYF,TGTGCCAGCAGCCCCGGGACTCTGACATACGAGCAGTACTTC
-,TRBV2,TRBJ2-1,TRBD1,CASSAGQGTYNEQFF,TGTGCCAGCAGCGCGGGACAGGGGACCTACAATGAGCAGTTCTTC
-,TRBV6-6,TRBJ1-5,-,CASLAGGNQPQHF,TGTGCCAGCCTGGCGGGGGGAAATCAGCCCCAGCATTTT
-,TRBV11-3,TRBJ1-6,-,CASSLDPRHGLNSPLHF,TGTGCCAGCAGCTTAGACCCGAGACACGGACTTAATTCACCCCTCCACTTT
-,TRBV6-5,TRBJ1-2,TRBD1,CASRDRALYTF,TGTGCCAGCAGAGACAGGGCCCTCTACACCTTC
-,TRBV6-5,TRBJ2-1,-,CASSRGSNEQFF,TGTGCCAGCAGTCGAGGGAGCAATGAGCAGTTCTTC
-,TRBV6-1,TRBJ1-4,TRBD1,CASNRGLEEKLFF,TGTGCCAGCAACAGGGGCCTTGAGGAAAAACTGTTTTTT
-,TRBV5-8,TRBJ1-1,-,CASSLRVTKKPNTEAFF,TGTGCCAGCAGCCTCAGGGTCACCAAAAAACCGAACACTGAAGCTTTCTTT
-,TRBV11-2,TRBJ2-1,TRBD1,CASTGDSYYNEQFF,TGTGCCAGCACCGGGGACAGTTACTACAATGAGCAGTTCTTC
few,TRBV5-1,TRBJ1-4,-,CASSFEQEEKLFF,TGCGCCAGCAGCTTTGAACAGGAGGAAAAACTGTTTTTT